This is a list of T cell receptor beta chains from one sample in a study of breast tumors, draining lymph nodes, adjacent tissues. One entry per CDR3 protein, called by TCRdb with MiXCR from the multiplex PCR reads. The sample includes about 14,000 distinct CDR3 sequences, around three fifths seen only once; the top ten take 30%. Input material: tumor-adjacent breast tissue. The receptors were sampled from a female donor with breast cancer. Some clones in this sample may be carry-over from other donors' samples. Each CDR3 is given with its conserved first and last residue. A D gene is named only where the DNA matches it firmly. Clone size is not always given. Where it is, it says once, few, many or a class for expanded clones.

CDR3 DNA	CDR3 protein	V gene	D gene	clone size	J gene
TGTGCCAGCAGCTGGGGGACTAGCGGGAGGTCCAGCTCCTACAATGAGCAGTTCTTC	CASSWGTSGRSSSYNEQFF	TRBV5-5	TRBD2	many	TRBJ2-1
TGTGCCAGCAGTCTTCGGACTAGCGCCTACGAGCAGTACTTC	CASSLRTSAYEQYF	TRBV6-1	TRBD2	-	TRBJ2-7
TGTGCCATCAGTGATTACGAGGGCACTAATGAAAAACTGTTTTTT	CAISDYEGTNEKLFF	TRBV10-3	-	-	TRBJ1-4
TGTGCCAGCAACGACCGGGACAGACCCTACGAGCAGTACTTC	CASNDRDRPYEQYF	TRBV7-2	TRBD1	-	TRBJ2-7
TGTGCCAGCAGCTTGGCCTTTTGGAGGGGACCCTACGAGCAGTACTTC	CASSLAFWRGPYEQYF	TRBV5-6	-	-	TRBJ2-7
TGCAGTGCTAGAGCGAAGGACAGGGGGTATGGCTACACCTTC	CSARAKDRGYGYTF	TRBV20-1	TRBD1	-	TRBJ1-2
TGTGCCAGCAGTTACTCGTTTGGGGACTACGAGCAGTACTTC	CASSYSFGDYEQYF	TRBV6-5	-	-	TRBJ2-7
-	CASSFGQMTTEAFFGANVLTF	TRBV11-2	-	-	TRBJ2-6
TGTGCCAGCAGCCTCACCGCCGGGACAGGAGATAACTATGGCTACACCTTC	CASSLTAGTGDNYGYTF	TRBV6-1	TRBD1	-	TRBJ1-2
TGTGCCAGCAGCCACCGTAATCGACCGGGACTTGCCTACGAGCAGTACTTC	CASSHRNRPGLAYEQYF	TRBV11-3	-	-	TRBJ2-7
TGCAGCGCCACTCAACACGAGCAGTACTTC	CSATQHEQYF	TRBV29-1	-	few	TRBJ2-7
TGTGCCAGCAGAATCGACAGGGGGAGCATTCACCCCCTCCACTTT	CASRIDRGSIHPLHF	TRBV14	TRBD1	-	TRBJ1-6
TGTGCCAGTAGCAGCGGGCGCTACGAGCAGTACTTC	CASSSGRYEQYF	TRBV19	-	-	TRBJ2-7
TGTGCCAGTAGTATTGGGCTGATCTCTGGAAACACCTTC	CASSIGLISGNTF	TRBV19	-	once	TRBJ1-2
TGCAGTGCTAGAGGGCAGCCTCACTCTGGAAACACCATATATTTT	CSARGQPHSGNTIYF	TRBV20-1	-	-	TRBJ1-3
TGTGCCAGCAGCTTACTCGGCGCACAGTACTTC	CASSLLGAQYF	TRBV11-2	-	medium-sized	TRBJ2-7
TGTGCCAGCCGATCAGGGCAGGGGGTACATGGCTACACCTTC	CASRSGQGVHGYTF	TRBV19	TRBD1	-	TRBJ1-2
TGTGCCAGCAGCAGCCCCCATGGATCGGGACTAGCTGCTTTATCCGGGACCCAGTACTTC	CASSSPHGSGLAALSGTQYF	TRBV7-9	TRBD2	many	TRBJ2-5
TGCGCCAGCAGCTATCAGGGGGAAAAAGCCGGGGAGCTGTTTTTT	CASSYQGEKAGELFF	TRBV5-1	TRBD1	few	TRBJ2-2
TGTGCCAGCAGCCACACCCCGACTAGCGGAGGGTACAATGAGCAGTTCTTC	CASSHTPTSGGYNEQFF	TRBV6-5	TRBD2	many	TRBJ2-1
TGTGCCAGCAGCGACAGCCTCAACAACAATGAGCAGTTCTTC	CASSDSLNNNEQFF	TRBV2	-	many	TRBJ2-1
TGTGCCATCAGTGCGGGACTAGCGGATTACAATGAGCAGTTCTTC	CAISAGLADYNEQFF	TRBV10-3	TRBD2	-	TRBJ2-1
TGTGCCAGCAGTGAAGGTTTGGACAGCCTGAGCGTGGATACGCAGTATTTT	CASSEGLDSLSVDTQYF	TRBV6-1	-	many	TRBJ2-3
TGTGCCACCAGCCCGGGACTAGCGGGAGGGCTGGGGGATACGCAGTATTTT	CATSPGLAGGLGDTQYF	TRBV24-1	TRBD2	-	TRBJ2-3
TGTGCCAAAGGGGGGGGGGGGTGGGAAAAACTGTTTTTT	CAKGGGGWEKLFF	TRBV15	-	few	TRBJ1-4
TGTGCCAGCAGAATTCGAAAGGGGAGCATTTACCCCCTCCACTTT	CASRIRKGSIYPLHF	TRBV14	-	once	TRBJ1-6
TGTGCCAGTAAGGGGGGCGCAGATACGCAGTATTTT	CASKGGADTQYF	TRBV19	-	-	TRBJ2-3
TGTGCCAGCGGACTTTATGGCTACACCTTC	CASGLYGYTF	TRBV19	-	-	TRBJ1-2
TGTGCCAGCAGCAACTACCCCAGGACTAGCGAGACCCAGCAGTTCTTC	CASSNYPRTSETQQFF	TRBV11-1	TRBD2	-	TRBJ2-1
TGTGCCAGCAGCGTCCCTGGGGTTTTCGAGCAGTACTTC	CASSVPGVFEQYF	TRBV11-3	-	medium-sized	TRBJ2-7
TGTGCCAGCAGCGCTAGACAGGGGAGTGAAAAACTGTTTTTT	CASSARQGSEKLFF	TRBV9	TRBD1	-	TRBJ1-4
TGCAGCGCCTCTCCGGGAACCACAGATACGCAGTATTTT	CSASPGTTDTQYF	TRBV29-1	-	medium-sized	TRBJ2-3